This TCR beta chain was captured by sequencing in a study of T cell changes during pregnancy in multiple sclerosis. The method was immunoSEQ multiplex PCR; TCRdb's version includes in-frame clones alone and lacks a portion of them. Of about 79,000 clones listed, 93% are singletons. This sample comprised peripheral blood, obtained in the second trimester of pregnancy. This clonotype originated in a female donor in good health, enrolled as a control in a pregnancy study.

CDR3 region: CASSQGGMSSYNEQFF. DNA of the CDR3: TGTGCCAGCAGCCAGGGGGGAATGAGCTCCTACAATGAGCAGTTCTTC. V and J are TRBV14 and TRBJ2-1, with D maybe TRBD2 (6 bases). CDR1 is SGHDN, CDR2 FVKESK, per germline. V shed 3 bases and J shed 0 bases, with 12 bases lying between them. The CDR3 totals 16 residues. Complete variable domain (other parts from reference TRBV14 and TRBJ2-1): EAGVTQFPSHSVIEKGQTVTLRCDPISGHDNLYWYRRVMGKEIKFLLHFVKESKQDESGMPNNRFLAERTGGTYSTLKVQPAELEDSGVYFCASSQGGMSSYNEQFFGPGTRLTVL.